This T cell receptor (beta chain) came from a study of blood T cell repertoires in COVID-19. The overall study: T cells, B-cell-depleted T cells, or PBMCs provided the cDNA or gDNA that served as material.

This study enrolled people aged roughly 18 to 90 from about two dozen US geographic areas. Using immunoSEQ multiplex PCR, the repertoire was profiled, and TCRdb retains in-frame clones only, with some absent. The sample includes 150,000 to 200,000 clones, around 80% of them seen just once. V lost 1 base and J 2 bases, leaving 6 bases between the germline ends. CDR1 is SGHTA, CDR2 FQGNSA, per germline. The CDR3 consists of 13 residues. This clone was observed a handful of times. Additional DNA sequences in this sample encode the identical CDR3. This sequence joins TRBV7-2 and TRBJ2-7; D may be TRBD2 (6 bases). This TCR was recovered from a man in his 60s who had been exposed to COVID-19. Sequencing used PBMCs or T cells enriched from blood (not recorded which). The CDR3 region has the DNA TGTGCCAGCAGCTTAGGACTAGCCTACGAGCAGTACTTC. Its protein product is CASSLGLAYEQYF.